This is a list of T cell receptor beta chains from one sample in a study of blood T cells in healthy people across ages. MiXCR, run by TCRdb on the 5' RACE reads, gives a single entry per CDR3 protein. The table records about 600,000 distinct CDR3 sequences, about 45% of them present only once. The sample taken for sequencing was blood. Every receptor here comes from a man at least 80 years old in good health. The CDR3 runs from the conserved cysteine through the conserved F or W. A D gene is named only where the DNA matches it firmly. Not every row has a clone size; where given, it reads once, few, many or a size class.

j_call d_call clone_size v_call cdr3_aa cdr3_nt
TRBJ2-2 . . TRBV7-9 CASNIPGLPTGELFF TGTGCCAGCAACATTCCGGGACTTCCCACCGGGGAGCTGTTTTTT
TRBJ2-5 TRBD2 many TRBV6-6 CASRLGLTRETQYF TGTGCCAGCAGACTGGGACTAACCCGGGAGACCCAGTACTTC
TRBJ2-1 . many TRBV5-1 CASSFLNEQFF TGTGCCAGCAGCTTTTTGAATGAGCAGTTCTTC
TRBJ2-7 . few TRBV6-5 CASREQGSYNEQYF TGTGCCAGCAGAGAACAGGGTTCCTACAATGAGCAGTACTTC
TRBJ1-2 TRBD1 once TRBV6-5 CASKRQGINYGYTF TGTGCCAGCAAAAGACAGGGGATTAACTATGGCTACACCTTC
TRBJ1-6 . . TRBV27 CASSYDRGYNSPLHF TGTGCCAGCAGTTATGATCGGGGCTATAATTCACCCCTCCACTTT
TRBJ2-1 TRBD2 . TRBV20-1 CSASGAGVYNEQFF TGCAGTGCTAGTGGAGCGGGAGTCTACAATGAGCAGTTCTTC
TRBJ2-1 . . TRBV3-1 CASSVDVSSYNEQFF TGTGCCAGCAGCGTGGACGTAAGTTCCTACAATGAGCAGTTCTTC
TRBJ1-5 . once TRBV10-3 CAISESGALNQPQHF TGTGCCATCAGTGAGTCAGGGGCTCTCAATCAGCCCCAGCATTTT
TRBJ1-6 TRBD1 . TRBV5-6 CASSSTDRGDSPLHF TGTGCCAGCAGCTCCACGGACAGGGGGGATTCACCCCTCCACTTT
TRBJ2-3 TRBD2 . TRBV27 CASSSPGAGGPTDTQYF TGTGCCAGCAGTAGTCCAGGAGCGGGGGGGCCAACAGATACGCAGTATTTT
TRBJ1-5 . . TRBV7-9 CASSITDAPQHF TGTGCCAGCAGCATCACAGACGCGCCCCAGCATTTT
TRBJ1-2 TRBD1 . TRBV5-1 CASSLAGTGRSYGYTF TGCGCCAGCAGTCTGGCCGGGACAGGGCGGTCCTATGGCTACACCTTC
TRBJ2-4 TRBD2 once TRBV27 CARIGGRPGIQYF TGTGCCAGAATCGGCGGGAGGCCCGGCATTCAGTACTTC
TRBJ2-5 . few TRBV4-1 CASSQDPRETQYF TGCGCCAGCAGCCAAGATCCGAGGGAGACCCAGTACTTC
TRBJ1-5 . . TRBV6-5 CASSYSWGVGNQPQHF TGTGCCAGCAGTTACTCGTGGGGAGTGGGCAATCAGCCCCAGCATTTT
TRBJ2-3 . . TRBV30 CACSMVSSTDTQYF TGTGCCTGTTCCATGGTTTCTAGCACAGATACGCAGTATTTT
TRBJ2-7 . few TRBV14 CASTRGNSYEQYF TGTGCCAGCACCAGGGGCAACTCCTACGAGCAGTACTTC
TRBJ2-7 . . TRBV7-2 CASSLATGPPSYEQYF TGTGCCAGCAGCTTAGCTACAGGGCCACCCTCCTACGAGCAGTACTTC
TRBJ2-1 TRBD1 . TRBV29-1 CSGRDRGRGVGNEQFF TGCAGCGGACGGGACAGGGGGCGCGGAGTGGGCAATGAGCAGTTCTTC
TRBJ2-5 TRBD1 . TRBV9 CASSVAPTGGETQYF TGTGCCAGCAGCGTAGCTCCCACAGGGGGTGAGACCCAGTACTTC
TRBJ2-1 . . TRBV9 CASSGGSPYEQFF TGTGCCAGCAGCGGGGGGAGTCCCTATGAGCAGTTCTTC
TRBJ1-2 . few TRBV2 CASRTPTAKANYGYTF TGTGCCAGCAGGACCCCGACCGCTAAAGCTAACTATGGCTACACCTTC
TRBJ2-3 TRBD1 few TRBV5-1 CASLPGQGTTDTQYF TGCGCCAGCCTCCCGGGACAGGGCACCACAGATACGCAGTATTTT
TRBJ2-7 . . TRBV7-2 CASTKDTSTIYEQYF TGTGCCAGCACCAAGGACACATCAACCATCTACGAGCAGTACTTC
TRBJ2-1 . . TRBV3-1 CASNDNYNEQFF TGTGCCAGCAACGATAATTACAATGAGCAGTTCTTC
TRBJ1-1 . . TRBV30 CAWSAQGTEAFF TGTGCCTGGAGTGCCCAGGGGACTGAAGCTTTCTTT
TRBJ2-1 . . TRBV6-5 CASSYSIRGLNEQFF TGTGCCAGCAGTTACTCGATACGGGGGCTAAATGAGCAGTTCTTC
TRBJ2-1 TRBD2 . TRBV6-2/TRBV6-3 CASRRIIAGGNNEQFF TGTGCCAGCAGACGGATAATAGCGGGAGGGAACAATGAGCAGTTCTTC
TRBJ2-7 . . TRBV7-9 CASSQSTLYEQYF TGTGCCAGCAGCCAATCAACCCTCTACGAGCAGTACTTC
TRBJ2-7 . . TRBV7-6 CASSAQYNEQYF TGTGCCAGCAGCGCCCAGTACAATGAGCAGTACTTC
TRBJ2-7 TRBD2 . TRBV28 CASRLREDSYEQYF TGTGCCAGCAGGCTCCGGGAGGACTCCTACGAGCAGTACTTC
TRBJ1-2 TRBD1 . TRBV20-1 CSARKTGSYGYTF TGCAGTGCTAGGAAGACAGGGTCGTATGGCTACACCTTC
TRBJ2-2 . once TRBV5-5 CASSILGGVTTGELFF TGTGCCAGCAGCATTTTGGGCGGGGTGACCACCGGGGAGCTGTTTTTT
TRBJ2-7 TRBD1 . TRBV11-2 CASSLTIAGQGSYEQYF TGTGCCAGCAGCCTCACCATCGCCGGACAGGGGAGCTACGAGCAGTACTTC
TRBJ2-3 . . TRBV24-1 CATGPAGDTGAQYF TGTGCCACCGGGCCGGCGGGGGACACAGGTGCGCAGTATTTT
TRBJ2-3 TRBD1 . TRBV29-1 CSVAGQGTTQYF TGCAGCGTAGCTGGACAGGGTACCACACAGTATTTT
TRBJ2-3 . . TRBV12-3/TRBV12-4 CASSGVQVRDTQYF TGTGCCAGCAGTGGGGTTCAAGTGAGGGATACGCAGTATTTT
TRBJ2-7 TRBD1 few TRBV7-2 CASSGRTGYSYEQYF TGTGCCAGCAGCGGAAGGACAGGGTACTCCTACGAGCAGTACTTC
TRBJ2-5 TRBD2 . TRBV7-3 CASSLGGGAYNGQYF TGTGCCAGCAGCTTAGGCGGGGGGGCCTACAATGGGCAGTACTTC
TRBJ2-3 . . TRBV20-1 CSARDPGRDTQYF TGCAGTGCTAGAGACCCCGGCCGGGATACGCAGTATTTT
TRBJ2-1 . few TRBV20-1 CSAINPAGSYNEQFF TGCAGTGCTATTAACCCAGCGGGCTCCTACAATGAGCAGTTCTTC
TRBJ2-1 . . TRBV7-2 CASSLVGGTGYNEQFF TGTGCCAGCAGCTTAGTGGGTGGAACGGGGTACAATGAGCAGTTCTTC
TRBJ1-6 . . TRBV7-9 CASSSRTDNSPLHF TGTGCCAGCAGCTCCCGGACAGACAATTCACCCCTCCACTTT
TRBJ2-1 TRBD1 . TRBV5-1 CASSLEGQGELGEQFF TGCGCCAGCAGCTTGGAGGGACAGGGGGAGTTGGGTGAGCAGTTCTTC
TRBJ2-1 TRBD2 . TRBV7-3 CASSPLSGAGASYNEQFF TGTGCCAGCAGCCCCCTTTCGGGCGCGGGAGCATCCTACAATGAGCAGTTCTTC
TRBJ1-5 . . TRBV10-2 CASGGGRGNQPQHF TGCGCCAGTGGGGGGGGGCGGGGGAATCAGCCCCAGCATTTT
TRBJ1-1 . . TRBV20-1 CSASDRATEAFF TGCAGTGCTAGCGATAGGGCAACTGAAGCTTTCTTT
TRBJ2-5 . . TRBV6-2/TRBV6-3 CASSYGGRVGETQYF TGTGCCAGCAGTTACGGTGGGAGAGTAGGAGAGACCCAGTACTTC
TRBJ2-7 . . TRBV7-9 CASSFSAEQYF TGTGCCAGCAGCTTTAGTGCGGAGCAGTACTTC
TRBJ1-2 . once TRBV12-3/TRBV12-4 CTSSSRIYGYTF TGTACCAGCAGTTCTCGCATCTATGGCTACACCTTC
TRBJ1-5 TRBD1 . TRBV12-3/TRBV12-4 CASSQTGAHQPQHF TGTGCCAGCAGTCAAACAGGGGCCCATCAGCCCCAGCATTTT
TRBJ2-1 . few TRBV29-1 CSVDSILGIDEQFF TGCAGCGTTGATAGTATCCTCGGTATCGATGAGCAGTTCTTC
TRBJ2-3 . . TRBV7-2 CASSATWDTQYF TGTGCCAGCAGCGCTACCTGGGATACGCAGTATTTT
TRBJ2-5 . . TRBV10-3 CAIALASQETQYF TGTGCCATCGCACTAGCTTCGCAAGAGACCCAGTACTTC